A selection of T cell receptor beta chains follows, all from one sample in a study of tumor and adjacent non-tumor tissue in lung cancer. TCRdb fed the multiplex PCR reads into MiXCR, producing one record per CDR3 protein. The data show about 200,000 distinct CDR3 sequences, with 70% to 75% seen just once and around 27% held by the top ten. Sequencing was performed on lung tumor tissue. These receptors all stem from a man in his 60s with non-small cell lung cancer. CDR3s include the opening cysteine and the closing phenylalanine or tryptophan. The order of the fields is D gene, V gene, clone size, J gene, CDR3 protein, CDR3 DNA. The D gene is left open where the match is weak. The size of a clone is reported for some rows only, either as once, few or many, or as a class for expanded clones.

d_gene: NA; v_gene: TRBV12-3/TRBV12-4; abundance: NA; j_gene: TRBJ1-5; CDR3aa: CASSLEGERQPQHF; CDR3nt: TGTGCCAGCAGTTTAGAGGGGGAGAGGCAGCCCCAGCATTTT
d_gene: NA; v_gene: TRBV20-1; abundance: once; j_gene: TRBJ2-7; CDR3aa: CSARTLAFSSYEQYF; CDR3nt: TGCAGTGCTAGAACCTTAGCTTTCAGCTCCTACGAGCAGTACTTC
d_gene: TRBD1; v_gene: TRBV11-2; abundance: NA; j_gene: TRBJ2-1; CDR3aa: CASSVGDRVNHNEHFF; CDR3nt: TGTGCCAGCAGCGTCGGGGACAGGGTTAATCACAATGAGCACTTCTTC
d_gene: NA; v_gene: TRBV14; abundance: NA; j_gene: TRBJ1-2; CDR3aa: CASSPWNSYGYTF; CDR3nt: TGTGCCAGCAGCCCCTGGAATAGCTATGGCTACACCTTC
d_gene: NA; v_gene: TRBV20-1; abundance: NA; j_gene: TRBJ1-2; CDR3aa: CSAPGRGRNGYTF; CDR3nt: TGCAGTGCGCCTGGGAGAGGACGGAATGGCTATACCTTC
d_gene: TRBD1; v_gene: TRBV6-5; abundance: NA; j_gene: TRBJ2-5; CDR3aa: CASRMGNEGAETQYF; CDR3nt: TGTGCCAGCAGGATGGGGAACGAGGGGGCAGAGACCCAGTACTTC
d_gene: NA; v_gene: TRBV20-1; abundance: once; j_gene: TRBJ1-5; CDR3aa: CSALSLKGKGSRDNQPQHF; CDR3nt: TGCAGTGCTCTATCCCTAAAGGGAAAGGGTTCAAGGGACAATCAGCCCCAGCATTTT
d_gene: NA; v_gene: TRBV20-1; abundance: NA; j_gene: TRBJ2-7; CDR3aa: CSASTAPGYKQYF; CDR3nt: TGCAGTGCCAGCACAGCCCCCGGGTACAAGCAGTACTTC
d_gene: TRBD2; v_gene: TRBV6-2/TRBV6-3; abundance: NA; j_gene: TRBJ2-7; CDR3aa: CASSPAELAGSYEQSF; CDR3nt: TGTGCCAGCAGTCCCGCAGAACTAGCGGGAAGTTACGAGCAGTCCTTC
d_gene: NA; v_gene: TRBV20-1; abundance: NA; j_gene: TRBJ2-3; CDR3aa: CNAKGGLKTDTQYF; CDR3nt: TGCAATGCAAAGGGGGGCTTGAAGACAGATACTCAGTATTTT
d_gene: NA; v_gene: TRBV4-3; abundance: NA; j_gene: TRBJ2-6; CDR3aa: CANSQEVVSGANVLTF; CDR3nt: TGCGCCAACAGCCAAGAGGTGGTCTCTGGGGCCAACGTCCTGACTTTC
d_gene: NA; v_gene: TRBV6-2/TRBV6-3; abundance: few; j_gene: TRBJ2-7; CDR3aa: CASSDPMWEQYF; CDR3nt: TGTGCCAGCAGTGACCCCATGTGGGAGCAGTACTTC
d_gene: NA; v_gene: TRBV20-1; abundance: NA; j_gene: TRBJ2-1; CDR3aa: CSARDPLAGDNEQFF; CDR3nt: TGCAGTGCTAGAGATCCCCTGGCAGGGGACAATGAGCAGTTCTTC
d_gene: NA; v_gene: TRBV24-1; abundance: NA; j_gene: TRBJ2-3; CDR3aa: CATSDRGHAPADTQYF; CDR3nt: TGTGCCACCAGTGACCGCGGGCACGCTCCCGCAGATACGCAGTATTTT
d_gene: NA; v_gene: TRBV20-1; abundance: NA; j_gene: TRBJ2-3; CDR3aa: CSARDLSGGTDTQYF; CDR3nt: TGCAGTGCTAGAGATCTGTCGGGGGGCACAGATACGCAGTATTTT
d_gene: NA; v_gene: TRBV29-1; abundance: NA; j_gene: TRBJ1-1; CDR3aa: CSAVRGPQALF; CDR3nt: TGCAGCGCCGTCCGGGGTCCGCAGGCTTTATTT
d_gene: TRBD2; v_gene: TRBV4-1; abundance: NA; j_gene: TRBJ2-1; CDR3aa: CASSHRLAGGNNEQFF; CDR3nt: TGCGCCAGCAGCCACAGACTAGCGGGGGGAAACAATGAGCAGTTCTTC
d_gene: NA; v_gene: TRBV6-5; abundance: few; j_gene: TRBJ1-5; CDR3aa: CASSYSGSQPYQPQHF; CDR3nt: TGTGCCAGCAGTTACTCGGGGTCCCAACCATATCAGCCCCAGCATTTT
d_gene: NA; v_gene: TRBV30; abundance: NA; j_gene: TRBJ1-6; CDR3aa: CASSSGTFMGSYNSPLHF; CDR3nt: TGTGCCTCCTCGTCCGGGACCTTTATGGGGTCCTATAATTCACCCCTCCACTTT
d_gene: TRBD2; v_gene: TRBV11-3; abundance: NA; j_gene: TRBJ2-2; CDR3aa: CASSSREAGRYRAGELFF; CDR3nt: TGTGCCAGCAGCTCCCGGGAAGCGGGACGATACAGAGCCGGGGAGCTATTTTTT
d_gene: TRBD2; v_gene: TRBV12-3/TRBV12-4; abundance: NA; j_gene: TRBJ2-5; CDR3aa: CARTRGGIGRETQYF; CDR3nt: TGTGCCCGCACCCGGGGAGGGATAGGGCGAGAGACCCAGTACTTC
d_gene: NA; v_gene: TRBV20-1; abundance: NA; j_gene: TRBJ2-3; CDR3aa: CSARGAKGNTDIQYF; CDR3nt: TGCAGTGCTAGAGGGGCCAAGGGGAACACAGATATACAGTATTTT
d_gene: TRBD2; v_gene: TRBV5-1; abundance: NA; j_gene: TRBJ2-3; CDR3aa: CASSIGLAGGSDTQYF; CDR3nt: TGCGCCAGCAGCATAGGACTAGCGGGAGGCTCAGATACGCAGTATTTT
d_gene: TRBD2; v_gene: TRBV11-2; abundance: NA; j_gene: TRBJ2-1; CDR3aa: CASSSGLARGPKFF; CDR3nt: TGTGCCAGCAGCTCCGGACTAGCGAGGGGGCCGAAGTTCTTC
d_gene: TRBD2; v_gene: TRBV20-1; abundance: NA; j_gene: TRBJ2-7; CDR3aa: CSVRASGRAITGEQYF; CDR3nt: TGCAGTGTTAGAGCTAGCGGGAGAGCCATCACGGGCGAGCAGTACTTC
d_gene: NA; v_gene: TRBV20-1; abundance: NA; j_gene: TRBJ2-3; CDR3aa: CSAWSTRTADMQYF; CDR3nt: TGCAGTGCGTGGTCCACTAGGACCGCAGATATGCAGTATTTT
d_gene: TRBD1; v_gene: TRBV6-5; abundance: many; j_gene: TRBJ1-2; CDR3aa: CASRQGEYGYTF; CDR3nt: TGTGCCAGCAGACAGGGGGAGTATGGCTACACCTTC
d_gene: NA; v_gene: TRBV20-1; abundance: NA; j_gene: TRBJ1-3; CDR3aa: CSARDRVQGASGNTIYF; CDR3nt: TGCAGTGCTAGAGATCGAGTACAAGGGGCTTCTGGAAACACCATATATTTT
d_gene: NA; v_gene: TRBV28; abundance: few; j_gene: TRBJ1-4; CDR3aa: CASREGARGGVEKLFF; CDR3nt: TGTGCCAGCAGGGAAGGGGCCCGAGGGGGGGTCGAAAAACTGTTTTTT
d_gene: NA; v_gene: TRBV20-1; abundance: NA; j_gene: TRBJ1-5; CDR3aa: CNAREGRANQPQHF; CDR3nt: TGCAATGCTAGAGAGGGACGGGCCAATCAGCCCCAGCATTTT
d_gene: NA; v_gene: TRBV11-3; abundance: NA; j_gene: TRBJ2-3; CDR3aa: CPSSTRLVGVSDTQYF; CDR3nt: TGTCCCAGCAGCACCCGACTAGTGGGAGTTTCAGATACGCAGTATTTT
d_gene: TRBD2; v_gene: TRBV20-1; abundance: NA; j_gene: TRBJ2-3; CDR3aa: CSAWGKGRGVTDTQYF; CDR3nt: TGCAGTGCCTGGGGGAAGGGACGGGGGGTCACAGATACGCAGTATTTT
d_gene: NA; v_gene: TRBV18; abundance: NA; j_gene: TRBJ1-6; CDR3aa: CASTRESNSPLHF; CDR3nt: TGTGCCAGCACACGGGAAAGTAATTCACCCCTCCACTTT